This T cell receptor (beta chain) was identified in a study of blood T cell repertoires in COVID-19 (dated by TCRdb to between 2020 and 2021). About the study as a whole: The collaborator samples originated in the United States, Italy and Spain and spanned the acute and convalescent phases of COVID-19. The repertoires were released in a freely available public database intended as a resource for research on the immune response to SARS-CoV-2. The dataset comprised deeply sampled blood TCRbeta repertoires from subjects exposed to, actively infected with, or recovered from COVID-19. Samples were obtained from the ongoing ImmuneRACE study (first 160 participants) and from over a thousand subjects provided by 6 global collaborators. HLA class I and class II types, where available, came from metadata supplied by the sample provider rather than from assay-based typing. The material from the prospective study consisted of cDNA or gDNA derived from T cells, B-cell-depleted T cells, or PBMCs. Sample metadata almost always included a de-identified subject ID, COVID-19 status, age in years and sex. Overall study outcomes, separate from this receptor: How much clinical and demographic metadata was included differed by source and by participant, and the metadata was provided uncurated.

V loses 5 bases of germline sequence and J loses 0 bases, and the interval between the two ends is 11 bases. Taken from cysteine to phenylalanine, the CDR3 has 15 residues. CDR3 DNA is the only sequence kept; it has 45 bases, read in frame from the first base. The germline V gene (reference sequence) provides CDR1 LGHDT and CDR2 YNNKEL. Each collaborating institution followed its own protocols to collect whole blood in K2EDTA tubes. For TCRbeta analysis, collaborators shipped samples in one of three forms: frozen whole blood, isolated PBMCs, or DNA extracted from either of those sample types. As regards this clone: Its antigen is not yet known. Base quality data are lacking; no much larger clone is found one base away.

TCRbeta CDR3 regions were amplified from genomic DNA by means of the immunoSEQ Assay, a bias-controlled multiplex PCR. From the authors' description of their analysis: The number of nucleated cells in each sample was estimated by amplification of reference gene primers within the assay. Sequence reads were collapsed and filtered to measure the absolute abundance of every unique TCRbeta CDR3 rearrangement. For each sample, productive Simpson clonality was calculated by taking the square root of Simpson's diversity index across productive rearrangements. TCRdb took over this immuneACCESS table, retaining in-frame rearrangements with V and J assigned. Such tables are incomplete; in checked studies, under half of the missing clones stem from an unresolved V gene, and the remainder is unexplained. Clone size and the V and J calls come from that table; the DNA yielded D and trimming. Present in this sample are 450,000 to 500,000 clones, roughly 85% of which were seen just once. The leading ten clones occupy about 3% of the sample.

The clonotype comes from a human donor in a cohort sampled during active COVID-19. The chain links TRBV3-1 (or the pseudogene TRBV3-2) with TRBJ1-5, and possibly TRBD1, on 6 matching bases. Sequenced material: peripheral blood. The CDR3 reads as follows: CASSSGTHSNQPQHF. The DNA reads TGTGCCAGCAGCTCAGGGACACATAGCAATCAGCCCCAGCATTTT.